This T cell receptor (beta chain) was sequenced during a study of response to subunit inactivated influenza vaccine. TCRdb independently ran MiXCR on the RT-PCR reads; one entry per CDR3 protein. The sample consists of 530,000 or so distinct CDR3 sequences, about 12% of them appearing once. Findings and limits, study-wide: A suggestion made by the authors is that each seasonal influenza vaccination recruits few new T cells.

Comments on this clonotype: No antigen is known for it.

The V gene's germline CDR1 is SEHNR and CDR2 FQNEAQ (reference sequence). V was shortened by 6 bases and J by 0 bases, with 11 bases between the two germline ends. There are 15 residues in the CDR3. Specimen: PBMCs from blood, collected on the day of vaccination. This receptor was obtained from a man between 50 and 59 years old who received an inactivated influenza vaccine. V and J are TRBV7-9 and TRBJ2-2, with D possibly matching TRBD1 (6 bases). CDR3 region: CASSTGTPNTGELFF. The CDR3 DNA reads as TGTGCCAGCAGTACCGGGACACCGAACACCGGGGAGCTGTTTTTT.